This note documents a single T cell receptor (beta chain) sequence. These data originate in a study of radiation and T cells in renal cell carcinoma. Sequencing used immunoSEQ multiplex PCR; TCRdb keeps in-frame clones, though not all of them. Altogether around 160,000 clones are present, 88% being singletons, with the ten largest covering over 3.5%. CDR3 length: 14 residues. V was clipped by 5 bases and J by 3 bases, with 12 bases between them. In germline, CDR1 is MNHEY, CDR2 SVGAGI. Indicated time point: baseline pretreatment blood. Regarding treatment: 15 Gy SBRT to primary tumor, nephrectomy 4 weeks later.

The material sequenced was blood, taken from a patient whose treatment included radiotherapy and nephrectomy. The receptor was derived from a woman between 65 and 79 years old with renal cell carcinoma. The V gene is TRBV6-5, the J gene TRBJ2-3; no firm D call. The CDR3 DNA reads TGTGCCAGCAGTCCTTTCCTTTGGACAGATACGCAGTATTTT. It encodes CASSPFLWTDTQYF.